What follows are 32 T cell receptor beta chains derived from one specimen sequenced in a study of T-cell reconstitution after alpha-beta-depleted transplantation in children. Unique molecular identifiers were incorporated when the TCRbeta library was constructed. MiXCR, run by TCRdb on the PCR reads, gives a single entry per CDR3 protein. The sample lists 900,000 or so distinct CDR3 sequences, roughly 15% occurring once. Sequencing was performed on PBMCs, mostly from graft donor cells, taken 360 days after TCRalphabeta/CD19-depleted stem cell transplant. The receptors originated from a male patient aged 10-17 years who had a stem cell transplant for acute lymphoblastic leukemia, so the T cells may come from the graft donor.

J is TRBJ1-5 and V is TRBV28; perhaps TRBD1 as D (5 bases). Trimming pared 5 bases from V and 1 base from J, leaving 18 bases between. Germline V lookup: CDR1 MDHEN, CDR2 SYDVKM. The CDR3 runs 17 residues. The CDR3 reads CASSTTQRQISNQPQHF. In DNA form, the CDR3 reads TGTGCCAGCAGTACTACCCAACGACAGATCAGCAATCAGCCCCAGCATTTT.

The V and J genes are TRBV4-1 and TRBJ2-7; 9 bases fit TRBD2. CDR3 size: 18 residues. Germline assignment: CDR1 MGHRA and CDR2 YSYEKL. V shed 0 bases and J 0 bases; nucleotides not matched to a gene: 9. This chain's CDR3 is CASSQEATSGFYSYEQYF. The CDR3, as DNA: TGCGCCAGCAGCCAAGAGGCGACTAGCGGTTTTTACTCCTACGAGCAGTACTTC.

This clonotype was detected only a few times. The chain combines TRBV5-1 with TRBJ2-5; D perhaps matches TRBD2 (6 bases). This CDR3 has 17 amino acids. The ends were cut back, 0 bases at V and 4 bases at J, with 19 bases in the middle. CDR1 SGHRS and CDR2 YFSETQ come from the germline V gene. The CDR3 region has the DNA TGCGCCAGCAGCTTGGGAGCGGGTCCTTACCCACCAGAGACCCAGTACTTC. Amino acid sequence: CASSLGAGPYPPETQYF.

The chain employs TRBV20-1 and TRBJ2-4, with 11 bases identical to TRBD1. The CDR3 is 17 residues long. Germline assignment: CDR1 DFQATT and CDR2 SNEGSKA (reference sequence). J lost 2 bases, V lost 7 bases, and 13 bases had no gene match. This CDR3 is CSVKAWTGGASKNIQYF. CDR3 nucleotides: TGCAGTGTCAAGGCCTGGACAGGGGGCGCCTCCAAAAACATTCAGTACTTC.

The chain couples TRBV28 to TRBJ2-7; 7 nucleotides match TRBD1. CDR3 length: 14 amino acids. Germline CDR1 MDHEN, CDR2 SYDVKM. Trimming removed 5 bases from V and 3 bases from J; junction bases left unmatched: 7. CDR3 in amino acids: CASSPGTAGYEQYF. In DNA, the CDR3 is TGTGCCAGCAGTCCCGGGACAGCCGGCTACGAGCAGTACTTC.

The genes are TRBV7-8 and TRBJ1-5; D perhaps matches TRBD1 (5 bases). Trimming pared 4 bases from V and 0 bases from J, leaving 10 bases between. Germline lookup yields CDR1 SGHVS and CDR2 FQNEAQ. This CDR3 has 15 amino acids. The CDR3: CASSSTANSNQPQHF. The CDR3, as DNA: TGTGCCAGCAGCTCGACAGCAAATAGCAATCAGCCCCAGCATTTT.

This rearrangement joins TRBV30 to TRBJ1-5, with D perhaps TRBD1 (5 bases). Germline CDR1 is GTSNPN and CDR2 is SVGIG (reference sequence). This CDR3 is built from 15 residues. The germline V and J ends were trimmed by 2 bases and 3 bases, with 14 bases remaining between them. CDR3 bases: TGTGCCTGGAGTTCCGGGACTTTCATCAATCAGCCCCAGCATTTT. Translating it yields CAWSSGTFINQPQHF.

In this sample, this clonotype turned up once. This chain connects TRBV6-6 to TRBJ2-7; D possibly uses TRBD1 or TRBD2 (5 bases each). CDR3 size: 13 residues. Germline V CDR1 and CDR2: MNHNY, SVGAGI (reference sequence). V lost 6 bases to trimming and J lost 7 bases, with 16 bases between them. The CDR3 loop reads CASRGYGAKEQYF. CDR3 sequence (DNA): TGTGCCAGCAGAGGGTACGGGGCTAAGGAGCAGTACTTC.

This chain links TRBV5-6 with TRBJ2-5, with D perhaps matching TRBD1 (6 bases). Per the germline V gene, CDR1 is SGHDT and CDR2 is YYEEEE. Trimming cost V 0 bases and J 5 bases, with 14 bases left between them. This CDR3 contains 15 residues. CDR3 residues: CASSLVRGQGETQYF. The CDR3 DNA reads as TGTGCCAGCAGCTTGGTCCGAGGGCAGGGGGAGACCCAGTACTTC.

V usage is TRBV18 and J usage is TRBJ1-2; D ambiguous. Germline values: CDR1 KGHSH, CDR2 LQKENI. The CDR3 extends over 12 amino acids. Deletions cut 3 bases from V and 7 bases from J, with 9 bases between. CDR3 protein: CASSPRGGGYTF. For the CDR3, the DNA is TGTGCCAGCTCACCCCGGGGTGGTGGCTACACCTTC.

This clonotype was seen a few times. The gene calls are TRBV5-4 and TRBJ2-7, with D possibly TRBD2 on 5 matching bases. V dropped 4 bases and J dropped 2 bases, with 13 bases sitting between them. Germline CDR1 and CDR2: SGHNT and YYREEE (reference sequence). The CDR3 is made up of 14 amino acids. CDR3 nucleotide sequence: TGTGCCAGCAGCCCCACGGCGGGTACCTACGAGCAGTACTTC. Translating it yields CASSPTAGTYEQYF.

This clonotype turned up a few times. The V gene is TRBV2, the J gene TRBJ2-1; possible D gene TRBD2, 6 bases. Germline assignment: CDR1 SNHLY and CDR2 FYNNEI. V was shortened by 6 bases and J by 10 bases, with 13 bases between the two germline ends. The CDR3 has 12 residues. The CDR3 coding sequence is TGTGCCAGCAGGCGGGACTCACAGGAGCAGTTCTTC. Protein product: CASRRDSQEQFF.

This clonotype was recorded many times. V usage is TRBV27 and J usage is TRBJ2-7; no clear D. CDR3 size: 13 residues. V lost 3 bases and J lost 2, with 8 bases in between. The V gene's germline CDR1 is MNHEY and CDR2 SMNVEV (reference sequence). The CDR3 DNA reads TGTGCCAGCAGTTTTTCTGGGCCCTACGAGCAGTACTTC. The encoded protein is CASSFSGPYEQYF.

About this clonotype itself: The junction and the germline gene differ at one end; a read error may be behind it. The CDR3 sequence is CPSTREVEQFF. The CDR3 nucleotides read TGCCCCAGCACCAGGGAGGTTGAGCAGTTCTTC. The rearrangement uses TRBV12-3 or TRBV12-4 and TRBJ2-1; possible D gene TRBD2, 6 bases. CDR3 size: 11 residues.

CDR3 region: CATSRDRGLAGVMETQYF. DNA for the CDR3: TGTGCCACCAGCAGAGATCGGGGACTAGCGGGAGTTATGGAGACCCAGTACTTC. The gene calls are TRBV15 and TRBJ2-5; TRBD2 matches at 14 bases. Germline values: CDR1 LNHNV, CDR2 YYDKDF (reference sequence). The CDR3 length is 18 residues. V dropped 0 bases and J dropped 5; count of bases not matched to a gene: 8.

This clonotype was observed once. The chain is built from TRBV12-3 or TRBV12-4 and TRBJ2-1; a weak D match, TRBD2 (6 bases). Trimming left V 8 bases short and J 9 bases short, with 17 bases between. The CDR3 has 13 residues. As DNA, the CDR3 is TGTGCCAGCGTGGGGGGAGGTCTCAGTGAGCAGTTCTTC. Protein sequence: CASVGGGLSEQFF.

In its sample, this clonotype was seen a few times. The chain is built from TRBV24-1 and TRBJ2-1; TRBD2 matches at 10 bases. There are 14 residues in the CDR3. With V trimmed by 3 bases and J by 8 bases, 3 bases remained unmatched. In germline, CDR1 is KGHDR, CDR2 SFDVKD. CDR3 loop: CATSDDGLADEQFF. The CDR3 DNA follows: TGTGCCACCAGTGATGACGGACTAGCGGATGAGCAGTTCTTC.

V usage is TRBV5-1 and J usage is TRBJ2-3; 7 bases are shared with TRBD1. CDR3 length: 18 amino acids. V shed 7 bases, J shed 1 base, and the junction held 18 bases outside the gene matches. The germline gives CDR1 SGHRS, CDR2 YFSETQ. This chain's CDR3 is CASRTTLGGARRTDTQYF. CDR3 DNA sequence: TGCGCCAGCCGAACCACTTTAGGGGGCGCAAGACGCACAGATACGCAGTATTTT.

A few counts support this clonotype. CDR3 in amino acids: CASRDRGNSPLHF. The CDR3 DNA reads TGTGCCAGCCGGGACAGGGGAAATTCACCCCTCCACTTT. The chain links TRBV12-3 or TRBV12-4 to TRBJ1-6, with 10 bases fitting TRBD1. The CDR3 length is 13 residues. V dropped 8 bases and J dropped 7; count of bases not matched to a gene: 2.

The rearrangement joins TRBV20-1 to TRBJ2-5, with D possibly TRBD2 on 5 matching bases. This CDR3 spans 13 amino acids. Trimming removed 0 bases from V and 5 bases from J, with 10 bases in between. Germline V gives CDR1 DFQATT, CDR2 SNEGSKA (reference sequence). The CDR3 reads CSAREEGGETQYF. For the CDR3, the DNA is TGCAGTGCTAGAGAAGAGGGCGGGGAGACCCAGTACTTC.

This clonotype was counted many times. The chain links TRBV5-8 to TRBJ1-1; D is unresolved. Between the trimmed V and J ends, which lost 4 bases and 3 bases, there was a span of 19 bases. Germline CDR1 and CDR2: SGHTS and YDEGEE. The CDR3 has 16 amino acids. CDR3 sequence reads: CASSARTHRLDTEAFF. The DNA of the CDR3 is TGTGCCAGCAGCGCGCGGACGCACCGGTTGGACACTGAAGCTTTCTTT.

V is TRBV20-1 and J is TRBJ1-3; D might be TRBD1 (6 bases). The CDR3 spans 14 residues. The germline gives CDR1 DFQATT, CDR2 SNEGSKA (reference sequence). V lost 4 bases to trimming and J lost 4 bases, with 14 bases between them. Here the CDR3 DNA reads TGCAGTGCTACTTCAGGGGAAGGAGGAAACACCATATATTTT. This translates into CSATSGEGGNTIYF.

V is TRBV4-1 and J is TRBJ1-2; D is uncertain. The germline V gene has CDR1 MGHRA and CDR2 YSYEKL. Trimming cost V 5 bases and J 4 bases, with 14 bases left between them. The CDR3 has 14 residues. CDR3 region: CASSNQALRYGYTF. CDR3 sequence (DNA): TGCGCCAGCAGCAACCAGGCACTCCGCTATGGCTACACCTTC.

The CDR3, as DNA: TGTGCCAGCAGCAGAAGGGGGATTAGCACAGATACGCAGTATTTT. As protein: CASSRRGISTDTQYF. The chain links TRBV3-1 to TRBJ2-3; D may be TRBD1 (6 bases). Trimming removed 5 bases at V and 0 bases at J, with 12 bases between. CDR1 is LGHDT, CDR2 YNNKEL, per germline (reference sequence). The CDR3 has 15 amino acids.

The chain recombines TRBV27 with TRBJ1-5; perhaps TRBD1 as D (6 bases). The V gene lost 6 bases and the J gene lost 0 bases, with 15 bases spanning the gap. In germline, CDR1 is MNHEY, CDR2 SMNVEV (reference sequence). CDR3 length equals 16 residues. The CDR3 sequence: CASRHDGTLSNQPQHF. In DNA, the CDR3 is TGTGCCAGCAGACACGACGGGACACTTAGCAATCAGCCCCAGCATTTT.

The chain employs TRBV19 and TRBJ2-7, with D uncertain. Per germline, CDR1 LNHDA and CDR2 SQIVND (reference sequence). V dropped 5 bases and J dropped 10 bases, with 15 bases sitting between them. The CDR3 has 12 residues. This CDR3 is CASSFGRSQQYF. CDR3 coding DNA: TGTGCCAGTAGTTTCGGCCGATCGCAACAGTACTTC.

This rearrangement joins TRBV10-2 to TRBJ2-1; possibly TRBD1 for D (5 bases). Germline V CDR1 and CDR2: WSHSY, SAAADI. Between the trimmed V and J ends, which lost 8 bases and 3 bases, there was a span of 8 bases. The length of the CDR3 is 12 residues. The CDR3 coding sequence is TGCGCCAGCCACGACAGCTACAATGAGCAGTTCTTC. Protein: CASHDSYNEQFF.

The table lists this clonotype with many counts. The V call is TRBV10-3, the J call TRBJ1-2, with a possible D match to TRBD1 (5 bases). Per germline, CDR1 ENHRY and CDR2 SYGVKD. CDR3 length equals 15 residues. Trimming left V 6 bases short and J 4 bases short, with 18 bases between. The CDR3 loop reads CAIRERDRTRYGYTF. DNA of the CDR3: TGTGCCATCAGGGAGAGAGACAGAACTCGCTATGGCTACACCTTC.

This clonotype was observed a few times. The chain employs TRBV5-1 and TRBJ2-7; 8 bases match TRBD2. CDR3 length: 13 residues. Per germline, CDR1 SGHRS and CDR2 YFSETQ. J gave up 3 bases and V 4 bases, and 3 bases lay outside the gene matches. Here the CDR3 reads CASSHAGGYEQYF. DNA of the CDR3: TGCGCCAGCAGCCACGCGGGGGGCTACGAGCAGTACTTC.

The chain carries TRBV20-1 and TRBJ2-7, with 10 nucleotides matching TRBD1. V shed 1 base and J 3 bases; nucleotides not matched to a gene: 3. The CDR3 covers 14 residues. Germline CDR1 and CDR2: DFQATT and SNEGSKA (reference sequence). CDR3 sequence (DNA): TGCAGTGCTAGAGGGGACAGGGGTAACTACGAGCAGTACTTC. Protein: CSARGDRGNYEQYF.

Concerning this clonotype: At one end the junction does not follow the germline gene, possibly because of a read error. The chain employs TRBV5-6 and TRBJ2-5, with TRBD1 matching over 9 bases. Germline lookup yields CDR1 SGHDT and CDR2 YYEEEE. The CDR3 is made up of 12 amino acids. The DNA for the CDR3 is TGTGCCAGCAGCTTGGTGCGGGGGACAGGGAACTTC. Protein sequence: CASSLVRGTGNF.

This clonotype was counted ten times or more. V gene TRBV4-2 combines with J gene TRBJ2-3; TRBD2 matches at 13 bases. CDR3 length equals 16 residues. The V gene end was trimmed by 1 base and the J gene end by 6 bases; junction bases not matched to a gene: 4. Germline V gene lookup returns CDR1 LGHNA and CDR2 YNFKEQ. The CDR3 here is CASSQAGLAGMDTQYF. The CDR3 DNA is TGTGCCAGCAGCCAAGCGGGACTAGCGGGAATGGATACGCAGTATTTT.